This T cell receptor beta chain was captured by sequencing in a study of shared clonotypes between healthy human individuals. The germline V gene has CDR1 SGHNT and CDR2 YYREEE (reference sequence). V was cut by 4 bases and J by 3 bases, with 10 bases left in between. The CDR3 covers 13 residues. TCRdb's copy holds only in-frame clones and misses some; the assay was immunoSEQ multiplex PCR. The table lists roughly 590,000 clones, roughly 96% of them singletons. CD8 cells regarded as naive lacked CD45RO, were positively chosen for CCR7, and omitted terminally differentiated effector memory CD45RA+ cells.

This receptor was identified in a woman in her twenties or thirties in good health. Source material: naive CD8+ T cells sorted from blood. This sequence joins TRBV5-4 and TRBJ1-1, with D unresolved. As DNA, the CDR3 is TGTGCCAGCAGCCCTACAGACTACACTGAAGCTTTCTTT. Translating it yields CASSPTDYTEAFF.